The clone carrying this TCR beta chain was picked up a small number of times. Its cognate antigen is unknown. This sample is part of a study of T cell repertoires in cytomegalovirus infection. In the study overall: Researchers turned to recently identified HLA-C-restricted CMV epitopes as well as well-studied HLA-B-restricted ones. Indications came from public TCR beta signatures; they pointed to CMV infection and to a matching HLA type.

Points from the study as a whole: CMV-specific TCR beta clonotypes restricted by HLA-C were the ones dominating the ex vivo response. Cumulative public TCR beta family frequency identified CMV carriers with the relevant HLA.

There are 14 residues in the CDR3. The germline gives CDR1 MNHEY, CDR2 SVGAGI. Trimming cost V 2 bases and J 1 base, with 8 bases left between them. TCRdb independently ran MiXCR on the reads; one entry per CDR3 protein. The sample lists fewer than 850,000 distinct CDR3 sequences; 25% to 35% were seen once. Sample: cultured CD8+ T cells from PBMCs, taken from culture after CMV antigen stimulation. The chain joins TRBV6-5 to TRBJ2-5, with D perhaps TRBD1 (6 bases). This clonotype was sampled from a human donor in good health (CMV status not recorded). Some clones in this sample may be carry-over from other donors' samples. The CDR3 coding sequence is TGTGCCAGCAGTTACCAGGGGTCCCAAGAGACCCAGTACTTC. This translates into CASSYQGSQETQYF.